Following are 15 T cell receptor beta chains from one sample sequenced in a study of blood T cells in healthy people across ages (dated by TCRdb to the mid-2010s). The library relied on 5' RACE. TCRdb names Illumina HiSeq 2500 as the instrument used. A second PCR of roughly 7 to 11 cycles was performed with a sample-barcoded 5' primer and a J-beta primer mix. TCRdb trimmed public reads at Q25 via fastp, called clones via MiXCR and kept in-frame beta chains. One record per CDR3 amino acid sequence lists the most common genes and DNA. This sample lists hundreds of thousands of distinct CDR3 sequences; approximately 48% were detected once. The ten largest account for nearly 20% of the sample. Specimen: blood. These receptors all stem from a man aged 60 to 75 in good health.

V usage is TRBV7-2 and J usage is TRBJ2-5; 8 bases agree with TRBD1. Germline V gene data show CDR1 as SGHTA and CDR2 as FQGNSA. CDR3 length: 16 amino acids. The J segment lost 1 base and the V segment lost 5 bases, leaving 9 bases of the junction unmatched. The CDR3 region has the DNA TGTGCCAGCAGCCCTTGGACAGGGTTTACCCAAGAGACCCAGTACTTC. This translates into CASSPWTGFTQETQYF.

The V gene is TRBV6-2 or TRBV6-3, the J gene TRBJ2-1; TRBD2 is a possible D gene (5 bases). With 6 bases removed from V and 3 bases from J, the gap between germline ends came to 21 bases. The CDR3 spans 17 residues. Germline V gene lookup returns CDR1 MNHEY and CDR2 SVGEGT. The CDR3 region is CASSPSRFGKYYNEQFF. CDR3 sequence (DNA): TGTGCCAGCAGCCCTTCCCGATTCGGGAAGTACTACAATGAGCAGTTCTTC.

This clonotype was seen only a few times. The chain combines TRBV29-1 with TRBJ2-2; D is unclear. Deletions cut 4 bases from V and 1 base from J, with 10 bases between. The CDR3 loop spans 14 amino acids. Germline assignment: CDR1 SQVTM and CDR2 ANQGSEA. CDR3 DNA sequence: TGCAGCGTTGGGGTCCATCGGAACACCGGGGAGCTGTTTTTT. As protein: CSVGVHRNTGELFF.

As DNA, the CDR3 is TGTGCCAGCAGCGGACCCAAGTGGGATGGCTACACCTTC. The encoded protein is CASSGPKWDGYTF. The chain links TRBV6-2 or TRBV6-3 to TRBJ1-2; D uncertain. V was pared by 6 bases and J by 6 bases, with 14 bases between. CDR3 length: 13 amino acids. Germline assignment: CDR1 MNHEY and CDR2 SVGEGT.

Only a few counts were recorded for this clonotype. The V call is TRBV15, the J call TRBJ1-4, with unresolved D. V was pared by 4 bases and J by 6 bases, with 9 bases between. From germline, CDR1 is LNHNV and CDR2 YYDKDF (reference sequence). The CDR3 is 13 amino acids. The CDR3 loop is CATSTRGDEKLFF. CDR3 nucleotides: TGTGCCACCAGCACCAGAGGAGATGAAAAACTGTTTTTT.

The table lists this clonotype with a few counts. J is TRBJ2-6 and V is TRBV5-1, with D possibly being TRBD1 (5 bases). CDR3 length equals 19 residues. V gave up 0 bases and J gave up 2 bases, with 18 bases separating them. The germline V gene encodes CDR1 SGHRS and CDR2 YFSETQ. CDR3 in amino acids: CASSLAGLQGVTGANVLTF. CDR3 DNA: TGCGCCAGCAGCTTGGCCGGGTTGCAAGGGGTAACTGGGGCCAACGTCCTGACTTTC.

The chain employs TRBV19 and TRBJ1-6; a weak D match, TRBD1 (6 bases). Germline CDR1 is LNHDA and CDR2 is SQIVND (reference sequence). Trimming shortened V by 4 bases and J by 0 bases, and 16 bases separated the two germline ends. This CDR3 region has 18 residues. This CDR3 is CASSKGHPMSSYNSPLHF. In nucleotides, the CDR3 is TGTGCCAGTAGTAAGGGACACCCGATGAGCTCCTATAATTCACCCCTCCACTTT.

The genes are TRBV5-6 and TRBJ2-7; D is ambiguous. CDR1 is SGHDT and CDR2 is YYEEEE in the germline V gene. This CDR3 has 15 residues. V was clipped by 1 base and J by 0 bases, with 11 bases between them. CDR3: CASSLQRRHSYEQYF. CDR3 DNA sequence: TGTGCCAGCAGCTTGCAACGACGGCACTCCTACGAGCAGTACTTC.

The V call is TRBV12-5, the J call TRBJ2-5; D gene ambiguous. Judging by the DNA end, TRBJ2-7 fits better; the J call may be wrong. The CDR3 consists of 12 residues. CDR1 and CDR2 from the germline V gene are LGHNT and FRNRAP. The CDR3 reads CASGSWVYEQYF. CDR3 nucleotides: TGTGCTAGTGGTTCGTGGGTCTACGAGCAGTACTTC.

This clonotype was recorded a few times. The rearrangement uses TRBV21-1 and TRBJ2-7; the table's D call TRBD2 went unverified against the DNA. TRBV21-1 is a known pseudogene. The length of the CDR3 is 15 residues. In DNA form, the CDR3 reads TGTGCCAGTCCTTTACTAGCGGAGTCCTCCTACGAGCAGTACTTC. Its protein is CASPLLAESSYEQYF.

A few counts support this clonotype. The gene calls are TRBV7-2 and TRBJ1-2, with D perhaps TRBD1 (6 bases). The CDR3 covers 14 residues. Looked up from germline, CDR1 is SGHTA and CDR2 is FQGNSA. V lost 0 bases and J 7 bases, leaving 12 bases between the germline ends. The chain's CDR3 is CASSLATGKIGYTF. DNA for the CDR3: TGTGCCAGCAGCTTAGCGACAGGAAAGATTGGCTACACCTTC. The full variable domain, completed using reference TRBV7-2 and TRBJ1-2, is GAGVSQSPSNKVTEKGKDVELRCDPISGHTALYWYRQSLGQGLEFLIYFQGNSAPDKSGLPSDRFSAERTGGSVSTLTIQRTQQEDSAVYLCASSLATGKIGYTFGSGTRLTVV.

The chain recombines TRBV7-9 with TRBJ1-1; D is unclear. This CDR3 region has 14 residues. Between the trimmed V and J ends, which lost 5 bases and 2 bases, there was a span of 12 bases. Per germline, CDR1 SEHNR and CDR2 FQNEAQ (reference sequence). CDR3 DNA: TGTGCCAGCAGCCCACGCGGGCGAAACACTGAAGCTTTCTTT. This translates into CASSPRGRNTEAFF.

This clonotype showed up just a few times. This chain links TRBV28 with TRBJ2-5; 9 nucleotides align to TRBD1. The V gene end was trimmed by 5 bases and the J gene end by 1 base; junction bases not matched to a gene: 11. The CDR3 is 17 residues long. Germline CDR1 is MDHEN and CDR2 is SYDVKM. CDR3 protein: CASSTPDRGNPQETQYF. CDR3 nucleotides: TGTGCCAGCAGTACCCCGGACAGGGGCAATCCCCAAGAGACCCAGTACTTC.

This clonotype has a handful of counts. The DNA for the CDR3 is TGTGCCAGCAAGCCCGGGACAGGGGGTTTCTACGAGCAGTACTTC. It translates to CASKPGTGGFYEQYF. This chain joins TRBV6-5 and TRBJ2-7; 11 bases agree with TRBD1. Germline CDR1 is MNHEY and CDR2 is SVGAGI. The length of the CDR3 is 15 residues. V was clipped by 7 bases and J by 3 bases; unmatched bases: 8.

This clonotype showed up just a few times. This chain connects TRBV7-2 to TRBJ2-4, with 10 bases matching TRBD2. Trimming took 0 bases from V and 3 from J; bases not matched to a gene: 2. The CDR3 is 16 residues long. The germline V gene has CDR1 SGHTA and CDR2 FQGNSA. In DNA form, the CDR3 reads TGTGCCAGCAGCTTAGCAGCGGGGGGGGGCAAAAACATTCAGTACTTC. Its translation: CASSLAAGGGKNIQYF.